This TCR beta chain is from a study of blood T cells in healthy people across ages. Primed by a sample-barcoded 5' primer and a J-beta primer mix, a second PCR proceeded for about 7 to 11 cycles. One entry per CDR3 protein, called by TCRdb with MiXCR from the 5' RACE reads. The sample lists around 1,000,000 distinct CDR3 sequences; 20% to 25% were seen once. Turning to this clonotype: Its specificity is not known.

Individuals who donated were healthy Caucasians from Russia aged about 6 to 100. Donors gave around 10 milliliters of peripheral blood apiece. No fewer than 5.5 micrograms of total RNA were isolated from every sample. Trimming shortened V by 5 bases and J by 2 bases, and 13 bases separated the two germline ends. The CDR3 is 14 residues long. In germline, CDR1 is SGHTA, CDR2 FQGTGA. The study, taken as a whole, reports: With unsorted PBMCs, a conclusive comparison of naive versus antigen-experienced cells was not possible.

The data also belong to a second study, concerning T cells of mothers and their children.

This receptor was taken from a girl aged 2-10 years in good health. The genes are TRBV7-3 and TRBJ2-7, with D uncertain. The sequenced material came from blood. The CDR3 DNA sequence: TGTGCCAGCAGCCCCGGCAGTCCCCCCTACGAGCAGTACTTC. Its translation is CASSPGSPPYEQYF.